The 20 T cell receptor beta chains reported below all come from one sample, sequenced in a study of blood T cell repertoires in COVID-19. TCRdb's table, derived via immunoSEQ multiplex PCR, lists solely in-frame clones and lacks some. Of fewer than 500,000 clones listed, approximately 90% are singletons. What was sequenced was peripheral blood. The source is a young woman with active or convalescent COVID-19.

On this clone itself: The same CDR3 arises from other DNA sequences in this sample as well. The DNA of the CDR3 is TGCGCCAGCAGCTTGTTAGCGGGGATATCTGGGGCCAACGTCCTGACTTTC. It encodes CASSLLAGISGANVLTF. The V and J genes are TRBV5-1 and TRBJ2-6, with 8 bases that match TRBD2. The germline gives CDR1 SGHRS, CDR2 YFSETQ. V lost 1 base and J lost 1; bases outside the gene matches: 4. This CDR3 has 17 amino acids.

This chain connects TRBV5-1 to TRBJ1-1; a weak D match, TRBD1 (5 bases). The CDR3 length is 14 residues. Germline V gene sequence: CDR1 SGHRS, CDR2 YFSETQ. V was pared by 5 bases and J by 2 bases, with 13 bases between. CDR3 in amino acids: CASRYDSQNTEAFF. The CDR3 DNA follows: TGCGCCAGCAGGTACGACAGCCAAAACACTGAAGCTTTCTTT.

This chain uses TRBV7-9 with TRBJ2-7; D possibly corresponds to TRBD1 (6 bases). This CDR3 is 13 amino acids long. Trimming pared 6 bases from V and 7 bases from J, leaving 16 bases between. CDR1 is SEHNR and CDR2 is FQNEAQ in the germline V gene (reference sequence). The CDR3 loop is CASSIQGLGEQYF. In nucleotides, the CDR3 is TGTGCCAGCAGTATACAGGGTCTCGGTGAGCAGTACTTC.

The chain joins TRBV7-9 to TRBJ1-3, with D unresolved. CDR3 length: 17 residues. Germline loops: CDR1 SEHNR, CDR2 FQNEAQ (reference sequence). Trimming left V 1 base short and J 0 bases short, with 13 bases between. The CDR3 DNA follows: TGTGCCAGCAGCTTAGTTATGGCCTTGAACTCTGGAAACACCATATATTTT. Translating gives CASSLVMALNSGNTIYF.

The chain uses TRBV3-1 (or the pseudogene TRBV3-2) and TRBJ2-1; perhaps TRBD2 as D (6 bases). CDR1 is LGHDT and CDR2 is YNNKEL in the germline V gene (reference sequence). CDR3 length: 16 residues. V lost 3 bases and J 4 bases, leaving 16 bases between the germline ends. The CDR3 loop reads CASSQFSGPTYNEQFF. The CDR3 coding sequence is TGTGCCAGCAGCCAGTTTAGCGGACCCACTTACAATGAGCAGTTCTTC.

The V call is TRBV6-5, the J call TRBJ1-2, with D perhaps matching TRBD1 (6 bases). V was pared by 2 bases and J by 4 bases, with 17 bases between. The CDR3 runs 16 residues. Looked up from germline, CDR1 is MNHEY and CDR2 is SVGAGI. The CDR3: CASSYIGQGTVYGYTF. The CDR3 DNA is TGTGCCAGCAGTTACATAGGGCAGGGGACCGTCTATGGCTACACCTTC.

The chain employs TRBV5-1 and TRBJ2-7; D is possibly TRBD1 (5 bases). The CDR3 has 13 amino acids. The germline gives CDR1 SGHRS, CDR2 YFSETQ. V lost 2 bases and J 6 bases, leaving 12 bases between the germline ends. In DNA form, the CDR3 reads TGCGCCAGCAGCTTTGGTCAGGGAAGCGAGCAGTACTTC. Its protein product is CASSFGQGSEQYF.

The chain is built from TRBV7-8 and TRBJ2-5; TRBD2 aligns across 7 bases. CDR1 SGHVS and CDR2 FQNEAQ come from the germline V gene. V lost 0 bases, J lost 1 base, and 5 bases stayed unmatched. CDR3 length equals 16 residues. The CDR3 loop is CASSLALASGQETQYF. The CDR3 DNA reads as TGTGCCAGCAGCTTAGCCTTGGCTAGCGGCCAAGAGACCCAGTACTTC.

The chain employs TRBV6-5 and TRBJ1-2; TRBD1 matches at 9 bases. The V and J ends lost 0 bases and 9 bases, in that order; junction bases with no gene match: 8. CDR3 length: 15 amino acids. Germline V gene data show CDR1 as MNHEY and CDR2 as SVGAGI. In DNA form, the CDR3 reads TGTGCCAGCAGTTACTCTTTGGGGACAGGGTTTAGCTACACCTTC. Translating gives CASSYSLGTGFSYTF.

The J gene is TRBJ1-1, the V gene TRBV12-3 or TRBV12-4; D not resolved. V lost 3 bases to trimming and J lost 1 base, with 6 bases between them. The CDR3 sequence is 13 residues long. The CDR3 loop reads CASSFTENTEAFF. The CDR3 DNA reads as TGTGCCAGCAGTTTTACTGAGAACACTGAAGCTTTCTTT.

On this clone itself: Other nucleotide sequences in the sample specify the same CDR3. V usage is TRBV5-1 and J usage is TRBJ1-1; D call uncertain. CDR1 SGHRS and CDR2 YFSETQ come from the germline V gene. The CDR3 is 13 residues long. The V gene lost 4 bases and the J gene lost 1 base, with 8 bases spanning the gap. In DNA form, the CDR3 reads TGCGCCAGCAGCCCCGGCGGGAACACTGAAGCTTTCTTT. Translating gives CASSPGGNTEAFF.

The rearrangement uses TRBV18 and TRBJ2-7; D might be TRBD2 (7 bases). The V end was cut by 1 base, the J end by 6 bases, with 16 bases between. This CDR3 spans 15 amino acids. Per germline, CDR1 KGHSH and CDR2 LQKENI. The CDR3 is CASSPQQGAGAEQYF. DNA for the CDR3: TGTGCCAGCTCACCACAGCAGGGCGCGGGGGCCGAGCAGTACTTC.

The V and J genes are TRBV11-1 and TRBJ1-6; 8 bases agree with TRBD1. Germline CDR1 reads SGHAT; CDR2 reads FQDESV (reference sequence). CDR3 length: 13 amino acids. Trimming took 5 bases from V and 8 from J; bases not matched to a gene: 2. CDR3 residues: CASSGQGYSPLHF. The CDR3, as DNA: TGTGCCAGCAGCGGACAGGGATATTCACCCCTCCACTTT.

The CDR3 here is CASSQGEGREKLFF. CDR3 sequence (DNA): TGCGCCAGCAGCCAGGGGGAGGGCCGGGAAAAACTGTTTTTT. J is TRBJ1-4 and V is TRBV4-1; D may be TRBD1 (5 bases). Between the trimmed V and J ends, which lost 3 bases and 8 bases, there was a span of 13 bases. Germline V lookup: CDR1 MGHRA, CDR2 YSYEKL. The CDR3 has 14 amino acids.

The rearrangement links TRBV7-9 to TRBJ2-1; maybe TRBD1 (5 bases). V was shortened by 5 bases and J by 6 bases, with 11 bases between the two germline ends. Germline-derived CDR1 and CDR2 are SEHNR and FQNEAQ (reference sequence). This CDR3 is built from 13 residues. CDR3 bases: TGTGCCAGCAGCCCGGCAGGGTTCAATGAGCAGTTCTTC. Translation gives CASSPAGFNEQFF.

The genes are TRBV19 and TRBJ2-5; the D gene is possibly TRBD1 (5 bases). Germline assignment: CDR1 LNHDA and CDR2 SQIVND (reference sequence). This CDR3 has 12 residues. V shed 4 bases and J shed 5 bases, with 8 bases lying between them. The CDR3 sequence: CASSNQGETQYF. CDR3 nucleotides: TGTGCCAGTAGTAACCAGGGTGAGACCCAGTACTTC.

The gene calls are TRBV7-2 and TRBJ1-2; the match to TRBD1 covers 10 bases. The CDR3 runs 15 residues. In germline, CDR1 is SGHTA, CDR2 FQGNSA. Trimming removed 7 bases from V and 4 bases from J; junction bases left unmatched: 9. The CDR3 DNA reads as TGTGCCAGCACCTTCGGCGGGGACAGGGGCTATGGCTACACCTTC. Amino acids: CASTFGGDRGYGYTF.

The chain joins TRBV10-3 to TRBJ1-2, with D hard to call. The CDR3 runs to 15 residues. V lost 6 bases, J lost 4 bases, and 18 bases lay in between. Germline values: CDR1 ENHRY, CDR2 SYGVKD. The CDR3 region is CAISDPTQTTYGYTF. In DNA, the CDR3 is TGTGCCATCAGCGATCCCACACAGACTACCTATGGCTACACCTTC.

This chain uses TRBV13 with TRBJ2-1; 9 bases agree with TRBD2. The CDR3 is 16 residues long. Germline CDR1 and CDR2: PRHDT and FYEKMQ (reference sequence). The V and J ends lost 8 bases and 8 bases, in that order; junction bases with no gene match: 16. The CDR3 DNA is TGTGCCAGCCAGGGGTCTTCTCTAGCGGGGCAGTATGAGCAGTTCTTC. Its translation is CASQGSSLAGQYEQFF.

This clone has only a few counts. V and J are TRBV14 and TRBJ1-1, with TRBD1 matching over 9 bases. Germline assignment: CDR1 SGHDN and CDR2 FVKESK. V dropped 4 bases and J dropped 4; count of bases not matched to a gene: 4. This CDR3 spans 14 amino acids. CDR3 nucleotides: TGTGCCAGCAGCCGCGCGACAGGGGGCACTGAAGCTTTCTTT. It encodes CASSRATGGTEAFF.